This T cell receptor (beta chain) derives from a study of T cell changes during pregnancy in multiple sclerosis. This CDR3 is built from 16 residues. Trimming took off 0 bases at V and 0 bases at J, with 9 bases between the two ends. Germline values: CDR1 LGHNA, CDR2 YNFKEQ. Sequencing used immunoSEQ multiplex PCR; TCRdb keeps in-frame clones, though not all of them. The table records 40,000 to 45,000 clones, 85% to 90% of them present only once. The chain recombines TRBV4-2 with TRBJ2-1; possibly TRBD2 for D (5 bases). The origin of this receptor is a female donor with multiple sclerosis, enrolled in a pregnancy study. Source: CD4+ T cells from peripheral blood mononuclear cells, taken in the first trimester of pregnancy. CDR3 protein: CASSQETTISYNEQFF. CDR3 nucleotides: TGTGCCAGCAGCCAAGAGACTACCATCTCCTACAATGAGCAGTTCTTC.